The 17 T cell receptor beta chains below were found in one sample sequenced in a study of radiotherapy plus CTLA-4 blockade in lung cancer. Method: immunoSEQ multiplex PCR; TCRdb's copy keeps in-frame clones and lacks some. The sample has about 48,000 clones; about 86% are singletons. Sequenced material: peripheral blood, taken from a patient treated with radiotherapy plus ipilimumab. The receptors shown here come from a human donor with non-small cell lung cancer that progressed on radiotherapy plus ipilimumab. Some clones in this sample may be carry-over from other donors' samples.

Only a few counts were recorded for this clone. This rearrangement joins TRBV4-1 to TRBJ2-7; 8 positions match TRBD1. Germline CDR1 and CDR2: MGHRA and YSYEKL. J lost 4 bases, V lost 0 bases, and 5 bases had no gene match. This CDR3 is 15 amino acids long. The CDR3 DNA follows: TGCGCCAGCAGCCAAGAAGGGACAGGTTTTTACGAGCAGTACTTC. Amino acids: CASSQEGTGFYEQYF.

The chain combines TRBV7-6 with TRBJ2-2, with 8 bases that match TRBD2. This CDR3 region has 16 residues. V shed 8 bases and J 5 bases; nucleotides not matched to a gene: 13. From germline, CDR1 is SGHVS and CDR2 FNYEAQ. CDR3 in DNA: TGTGCCAGCCAGGGTGTGGCGGGGGGAGGAACCGGGGAGCTGTTTTTT. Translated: CASQGVAGGGTGELFF. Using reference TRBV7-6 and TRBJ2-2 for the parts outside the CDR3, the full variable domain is GAGVSQSPRYKVTKRGQDVALRCDPISGHVSLYWYRQALGQGPEFLTYFNYEAQQDKSGLPNDRFSAERPEGSISTLTIQRTEQRDSAMYRCASQGVAGGGTGELFFGEGSRLTVL.

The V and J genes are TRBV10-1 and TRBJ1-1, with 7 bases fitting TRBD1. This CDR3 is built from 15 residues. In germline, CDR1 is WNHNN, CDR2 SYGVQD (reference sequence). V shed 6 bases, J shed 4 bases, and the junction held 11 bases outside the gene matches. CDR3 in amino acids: CASSLSGAGGTEAFF. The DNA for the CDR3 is TGCGCCAGCAGCTTATCAGGGGCAGGGGGCACTGAAGCTTTCTTT.

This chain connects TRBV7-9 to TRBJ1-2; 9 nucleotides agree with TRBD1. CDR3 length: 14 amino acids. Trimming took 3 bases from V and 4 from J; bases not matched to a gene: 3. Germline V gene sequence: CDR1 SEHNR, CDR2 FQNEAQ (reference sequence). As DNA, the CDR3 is TGTGCCAGCAGCTTGGGACAGGGAGGCTATGGCTACACCTTC. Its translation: CASSLGQGGYGYTF.

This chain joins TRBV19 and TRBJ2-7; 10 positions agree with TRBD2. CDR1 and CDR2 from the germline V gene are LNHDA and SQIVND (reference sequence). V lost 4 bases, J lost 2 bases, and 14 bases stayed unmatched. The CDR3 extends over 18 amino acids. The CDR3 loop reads CASSTLEGGTSATYEQYF. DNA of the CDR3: TGTGCCAGTAGTACTCTCGAAGGCGGGACTAGCGCAACCTACGAGCAGTACTTC.

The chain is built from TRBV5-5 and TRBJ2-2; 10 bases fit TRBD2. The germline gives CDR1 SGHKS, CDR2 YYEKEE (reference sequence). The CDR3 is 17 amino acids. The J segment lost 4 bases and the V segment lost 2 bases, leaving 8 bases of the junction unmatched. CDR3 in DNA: TGTGCCAGCAGCTTTCGCACTAGCGGGGCCCTCACCGGGGAGCTGTTTTTT. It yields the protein CASSFRTSGALTGELFF. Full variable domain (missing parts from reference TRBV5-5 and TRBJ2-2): DAGVTQSPTHLIKTRGQQVTLRCSPISGHKSVSWYQQVLGQGPQFIFQYYEKEERGRGNFPDRFSARQFPNYSSELNVNALLLGDSALYLCASSFRTSGALTGELFFGEGSRLTVL.

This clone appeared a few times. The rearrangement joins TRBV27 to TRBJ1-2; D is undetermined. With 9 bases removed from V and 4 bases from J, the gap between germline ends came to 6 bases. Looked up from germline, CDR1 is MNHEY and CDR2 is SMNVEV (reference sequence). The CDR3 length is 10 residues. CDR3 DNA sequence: TGTGCCAGACAGAGCTATGGCTACACCTTC. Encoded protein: CARQSYGYTF.

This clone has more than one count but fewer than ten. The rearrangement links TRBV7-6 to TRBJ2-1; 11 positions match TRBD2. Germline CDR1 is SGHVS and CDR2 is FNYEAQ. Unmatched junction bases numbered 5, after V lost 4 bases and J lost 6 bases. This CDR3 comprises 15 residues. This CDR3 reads CASSSLAGGINEQFF. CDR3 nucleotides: TGTGCCAGCAGCTCCCTAGCGGGGGGCATCAATGAGCAGTTCTTC.

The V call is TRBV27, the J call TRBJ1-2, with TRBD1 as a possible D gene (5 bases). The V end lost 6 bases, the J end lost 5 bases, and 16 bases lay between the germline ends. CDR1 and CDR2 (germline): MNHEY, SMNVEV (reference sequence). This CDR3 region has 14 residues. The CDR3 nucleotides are TGTGCCAGCAGCCCAGAGCCGGAGGGGTATGGCTACACCTTC. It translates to CASSPEPEGYGYTF.

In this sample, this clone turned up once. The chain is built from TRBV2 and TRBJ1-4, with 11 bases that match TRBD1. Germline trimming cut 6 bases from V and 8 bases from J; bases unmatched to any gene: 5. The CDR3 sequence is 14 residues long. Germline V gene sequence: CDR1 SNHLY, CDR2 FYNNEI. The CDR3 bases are TGTGCCAGCAGGAGGGGACAGGGGGAGGAAAAACTGTTTTTT. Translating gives CASRRGQGEEKLFF. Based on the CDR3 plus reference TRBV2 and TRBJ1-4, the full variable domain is EPEVTQTPSHQVTQMGQEVILRCVPISNHLYFYWYRQILGQKVEFLVSFYNNEISEKSEIFDDQFSVERPDGSNFTLKIRSTKLEDSAMYFCASRRGQGEEKLFFGSGTQLSVL.

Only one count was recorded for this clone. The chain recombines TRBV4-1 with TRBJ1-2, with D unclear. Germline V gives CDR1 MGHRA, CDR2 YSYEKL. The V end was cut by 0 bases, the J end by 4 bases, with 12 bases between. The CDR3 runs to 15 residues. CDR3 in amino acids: CASSQDASDSYGYTF. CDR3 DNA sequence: TGCGCCAGCAGCCAAGATGCCAGCGACTCCTATGGCTACACCTTC.

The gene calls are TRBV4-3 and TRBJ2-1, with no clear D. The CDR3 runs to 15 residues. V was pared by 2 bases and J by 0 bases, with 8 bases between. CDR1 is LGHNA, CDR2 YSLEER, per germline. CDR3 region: CASSQQALSYNEQFF. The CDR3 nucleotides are TGCGCCAGCAGCCAACAAGCGCTCTCCTACAATGAGCAGTTCTTC.

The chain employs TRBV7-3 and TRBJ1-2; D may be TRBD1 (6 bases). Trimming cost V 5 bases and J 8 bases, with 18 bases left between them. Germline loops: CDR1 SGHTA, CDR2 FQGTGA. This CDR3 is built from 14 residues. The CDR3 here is CASSPGDGSIGYTF. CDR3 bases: TGTGCCAGCAGCCCAGGGGACGGATCGATCGGCTACACCTTC.

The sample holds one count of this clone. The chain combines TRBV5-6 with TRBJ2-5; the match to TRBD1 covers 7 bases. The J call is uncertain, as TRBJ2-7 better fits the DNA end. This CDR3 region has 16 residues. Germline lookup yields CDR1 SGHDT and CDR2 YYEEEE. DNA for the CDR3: TGTGCCAGCAGCTACTCGACAGGGCTGAAGAACTACGAGCAGTACTTC. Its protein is CASSYSTGLKNYEQYF.

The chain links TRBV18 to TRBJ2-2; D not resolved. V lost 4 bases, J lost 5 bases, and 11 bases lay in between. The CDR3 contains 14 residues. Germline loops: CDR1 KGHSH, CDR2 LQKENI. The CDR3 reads CASSLSHGTGELFF. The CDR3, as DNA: TGTGCCAGCTCACTTAGCCATGGGACCGGGGAGCTGTTTTTT.

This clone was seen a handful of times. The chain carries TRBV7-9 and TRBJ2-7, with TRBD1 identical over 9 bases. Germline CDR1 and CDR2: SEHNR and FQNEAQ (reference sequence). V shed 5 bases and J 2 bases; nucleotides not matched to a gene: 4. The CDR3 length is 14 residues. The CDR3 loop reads CASSPRTGAYEQYF. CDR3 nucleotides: TGTGCCAGCAGCCCCCGGACAGGGGCCTACGAGCAGTACTTC.

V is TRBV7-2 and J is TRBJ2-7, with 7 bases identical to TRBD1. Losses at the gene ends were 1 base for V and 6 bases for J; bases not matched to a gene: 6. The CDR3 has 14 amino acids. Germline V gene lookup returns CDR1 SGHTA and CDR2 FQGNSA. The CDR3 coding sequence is TGTGCCAGCAGCTTAGACCCGACAGGGCGCGAGCAGTACTTC. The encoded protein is CASSLDPTGREQYF.